Listed here is a single TCR beta chain. As yet, its antigen is unknown. Clones were sequenced by immunoSEQ multiplex PCR, and TCRdb holds only the in-frame ones, with some missing. The sample records approximately 64,000 clones, approximately 90% being singletons. Germline-derived CDR1 and CDR2 are SEHNR and FQNEAQ (reference sequence). This CDR3 is built from 15 residues. V gave up 2 bases and J gave up 2 bases; unmatched junction bases: 1. This record belongs to a study of T cell responses to AZD1222 COVID-19 vaccine. Findings and limits, study-wide: Only a handful of individuals given AZD1222 were seropositive at baseline.

The source of this sequence is an adult who received the MenACWY meningococcal vaccine as a control. Sequences were derived from peripheral blood, sampled 28 days after the second dose of the MenACWY control vaccine. V is TRBV7-9 and J is TRBJ1-3, with 9 bases fitting TRBD1. The CDR3 nucleotides read TGTGCCAGCAGCTTAAGGACAGGGGCTGGAAACACCATATATTTT. The encoded protein is CASSLRTGAGNTIYF.